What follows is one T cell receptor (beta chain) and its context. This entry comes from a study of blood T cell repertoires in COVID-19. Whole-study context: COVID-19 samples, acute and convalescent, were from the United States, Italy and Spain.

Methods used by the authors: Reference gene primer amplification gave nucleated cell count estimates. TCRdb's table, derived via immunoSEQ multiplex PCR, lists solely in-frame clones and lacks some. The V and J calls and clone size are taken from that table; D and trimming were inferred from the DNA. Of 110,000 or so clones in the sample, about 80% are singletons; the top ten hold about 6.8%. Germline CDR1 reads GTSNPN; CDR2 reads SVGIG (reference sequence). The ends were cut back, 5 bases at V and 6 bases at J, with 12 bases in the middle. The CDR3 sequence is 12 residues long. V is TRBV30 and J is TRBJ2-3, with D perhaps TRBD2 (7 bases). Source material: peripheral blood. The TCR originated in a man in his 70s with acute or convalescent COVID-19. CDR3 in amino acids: CAWCPGGDTQYF. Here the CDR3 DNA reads TGTGCCTGGTGCCCGGGGGGCGATACGCAGTATTTT. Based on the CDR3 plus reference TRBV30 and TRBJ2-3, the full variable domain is SQTIHQWPATLVQPVGSPLSLECTVEGTSNPNLYWYRQAAGRGLQLLFYSVGIGQISSEVPQNLSASRPQDRQFILSSKKLLLSDSGFYLCAWCPGGDTQYFGPGTRLTVL.